Presented here are 16 T cell receptor beta chains from one specimen sequenced in a study of blood T cell repertoires in COVID-19. Using immunoSEQ multiplex PCR, the repertoire was profiled, and TCRdb retains in-frame clones only, with some absent. The data contain 290,000 or so clones, 75% to 95% of them seen just once; the ten biggest clones take up more than 0.95%. The specimen was PBMCs or T cells enriched from blood (not recorded which). The source of these receptors is a woman in her 30s who had recovered from COVID-19.

The chain carries TRBV28 and TRBJ1-1, with TRBD1 matching 8 bases. The germline V gene encodes CDR1 MDHEN and CDR2 SYDVKM. The CDR3 sequence is 17 residues long. With V trimmed by 5 bases and J by 1 base, 12 bases remained unmatched. CDR3 bases: TGTGCCAGCAGTCCCATTGGGATCAGGGGGCAGAACACTGAAGCTTTCTTT. This sequence encodes CASSPIGIRGQNTEAFF.

V usage is TRBV7-2 and J usage is TRBJ2-7; 8 nucleotides agree with TRBD1. Per the germline V gene, CDR1 is SGHTA and CDR2 is FQGNSA. Trimming took 3 bases from V and 1 from J; bases not matched to a gene: 2. The CDR3 consists of 14 residues. CDR3 in DNA: TGTGCCAGCAGCTTCGGGACAGGTTCCTACGAGCAGTACTTC. Translating gives CASSFGTGSYEQYF.

The gene calls are TRBV19 and TRBJ2-3; TRBD2 aligns across 10 bases. Germline CDR1 and CDR2: LNHDA and SQIVND (reference sequence). The V segment lost 5 bases and the J segment 3 bases; nucleotides outside the gene matches: 11. The CDR3 totals 17 residues. The CDR3 here is CASSAPGLAGVTDTQYF. CDR3 nucleotides: TGTGCCAGTAGTGCCCCGGGTCTAGCGGGAGTAACAGATACGCAGTATTTT.

The V and J genes are TRBV28 and TRBJ2-3; possibly TRBD1 for D (5 bases). The CDR3 runs 15 residues. Germline V CDR1 and CDR2: MDHEN, SYDVKM. With 7 bases removed from V and 5 bases from J, the gap between germline ends came to 19 bases. CDR3 sequence reads: CASISHGEGVDTQYF. The CDR3, as DNA: TGTGCCAGCATTTCGCATGGGGAAGGGGTAGATACGCAGTATTTT.

In DNA, the CDR3 is TGTGCCAGCAGTTACTCGAACTCCGGGAACACTGAAGCTTTCTTT. Translated, it gives CASSYSNSGNTEAFF. The chain links TRBV6-5 to TRBJ1-1; D gene uncertain. CDR1 and CDR2 from the germline V gene are MNHEY and SVGAGI. The CDR3 is 15 residues long. Trimming removed 0 bases at V and 1 base at J, with 9 bases between.

This clone was picked up one time. The V call is TRBV11-3, the J call TRBJ2-1; 10 nucleotides align to TRBD2. The V gene's germline CDR1 is SGHNT and CDR2 YENEEA. Losses at the gene ends were 0 bases for V and 7 bases for J; bases not matched to a gene: 9. CDR3 size: 17 residues. This CDR3 reads CASSLDPAGGPQNEQFF. The CDR3 bases are TGTGCCAGCAGCTTAGACCCAGCGGGAGGGCCTCAAAATGAGCAGTTCTTC.

V and J are TRBV5-5 and TRBJ2-2; TRBD1 aligns across 7 bases. The length of the CDR3 is 15 residues. Losses at the gene ends were 5 bases for V and 1 base for J; bases not matched to a gene: 5. Germline V lookup: CDR1 SGHKS, CDR2 YYEKEE (reference sequence). CDR3 in DNA: TGTGCCAGCAGTTGGGACAGTTGGAACACCGGGGAGCTGTTTTTT. Amino acid sequence: CASSWDSWNTGELFF.

This chain uses TRBV28 with TRBJ2-2; D perhaps matches TRBD2 (5 bases). V was shortened by 10 bases and J by 8 bases, with 17 bases between the two germline ends. This CDR3 is 13 amino acids long. Germline CDR1 MDHEN, CDR2 SYDVKM. CDR3 in DNA: TGTGCCACCGCCGGACTCTTTCTGGGGGAGCTGTTTTTT. Translated: CATAGLFLGELFF.

In regard to this clone: Distinct nucleotide sequences in the sample also encode this CDR3. The genes are TRBV5-1 and TRBJ2-5; D is possibly TRBD2 (5 bases). Trimming shortened V by 5 bases and J by 5 bases, and 7 bases separated the two germline ends. The CDR3 has 11 amino acids. CDR1 is SGHRS and CDR2 is YFSETQ in the germline V gene. The CDR3 DNA reads TGCGCCAGCAGTAGGGAGGAGACCCAGTACTTC. Encoded protein: CASSREETQYF.

The chain is built from TRBV2 and TRBJ2-4; D call uncertain. The CDR3 runs to 14 residues. Trimming cost V 2 bases and J 12 bases, with 17 bases left between them. Germline V gene data show CDR1 as SNHLY and CDR2 as FYNNEI. The CDR3 sequence is CASSEYATPITQYF. CDR3 bases: TGTGCCAGCAGTGAATACGCTACCCCGATCACTCAGTACTTC.

This clone was found once. The J gene is TRBJ2-7, the V gene TRBV2, with TRBD2 identical over 10 bases. Germline V lookup: CDR1 SNHLY, CDR2 FYNNEI. V gave up 4 bases and J gave up 3 bases; unmatched junction bases: 3. The CDR3 runs 14 residues. CDR3 sequence (DNA): TGTGCCAGCAGTGGGTCTAGCGGGAGCTACGAGCAGTACTTC. This sequence encodes CASSGSSGSYEQYF. Variable domain in full (rest from reference TRBV2 and TRBJ2-7): EPEVTQTPSHQVTQMGQEVILRCVPISNHLYFYWYRQILGQKVEFLVSFYNNEISEKSEIFDDQFSVERPDGSNFTLKIRSTKLEDSAMYFCASSGSSGSYEQYFGPGTRLTVT.

This clone was counted once. The chain carries TRBV19 and TRBJ2-1; TRBD1 might be the D (6 bases). V was clipped by 5 bases and J by 2 bases, with 16 bases between them. There are 16 residues in the CDR3. Per the germline V gene, CDR1 is LNHDA and CDR2 is SQIVND (reference sequence). CDR3 nucleotide sequence: TGTGCCAGTAGTCATATCACCAGGGGCGCCTACAATGAGCAGTTCTTC. Amino acids: CASSHITRGAYNEQFF.

This clone was detected a few times. The chain recombines TRBV10-3 with TRBJ2-6, with D possibly matching TRBD1 (6 bases). V lost 3 bases, J lost 4 bases, and 19 bases lay in between. CDR3 length equals 18 residues. CDR1 and CDR2 from the germline V gene are ENHRY and SYGVKD. The CDR3 DNA follows: TGTGCCATCAGTGATTGGGACACGCTGCGAGGGGGGGCCAACGTCCTGACTTTC. It is translated as CAISDWDTLRGGANVLTF.

The chain links TRBV4-3 to TRBJ1-1; no firm D call. The length of the CDR3 is 13 residues. Trimming left V 1 base short and J 7 bases short, with 10 bases between. Germline V lookup: CDR1 LGHNA, CDR2 YSLEER. The CDR3 DNA reads TGCGCCAGCAGCCAAGGGCAGGCCGGTGAAGCTTTCTTT. Amino acid sequence: CASSQGQAGEAFF.

The chain uses TRBV5-1 and TRBJ2-2; D remains unclear. The germline CDR1 and CDR2 sequences are SGHRS and YFSETQ. The V end was cut by 0 bases, the J end by 7 bases, with 7 bases between. This CDR3 is 13 amino acids long. CDR3: CASSLESGGELFF. The CDR3 bases are TGCGCCAGCAGCTTGGAGAGTGGCGGGGAGCTGTTTTTT. The entire variable domain, with the rest obtained from reference TRBV5-1 and TRBJ2-2, is as follows: KAGVTQTPRYLIKTRGQQVTLSCSPISGHRSVSWYQQTPGQGLQFLFEYFSETQRNKGNFPGRFSGRQFSNSRSEMNVSTLELGDSALYLCASSLESGGELFFGEGSRLTVL.

The chain uses TRBV19 and TRBJ2-5, with 7 bases identical to TRBD1. The CDR3 has 14 residues. From germline, CDR1 is LNHDA and CDR2 SQIVND (reference sequence). The V segment lost 5 bases and the J segment 3 bases; nucleotides outside the gene matches: 6. In DNA, the CDR3 is TGTGCCAGTAGTCGGGGCACAGGGGAAGAGACCCAGTACTTC. This translates into CASSRGTGEETQYF.